This TCR beta chain was sequenced in a study of blood T cells in healthy people across ages. Sample-barcoded 5' priming and a J-beta primer mix drove a second PCR of about 6 to 12 cycles. CDR3-containing paired-end reads numbering at least 2.5 million came from each sample. MiXCR, run by TCRdb on the 5' RACE reads, gives a single entry per CDR3 protein. The table lists roughly 1,800,000 distinct CDR3 sequences, roughly 49% of them singletons. Findings of the study overall: The study found more naive CD4+ cells and higher diversity in long-lived than aged donors.

On this clonotype itself: Its specificity is not known.

The CDR3 is made up of 16 amino acids. With 5 bases removed from V and 10 bases from J, the gap between germline ends came to 24 bases. The V gene's germline CDR1 is SGHTA and CDR2 FQGNSA. Each sample provided at least 5 micrograms of extracted total RNA. This sequence was found in a woman aged 40 to 55 in good health. The chain has TRBV7-2 and TRBJ2-1; TRBD2 might be the D (8 bases). Sequencing was performed on blood. The CDR3 DNA reads TGTGCCAGCAGCCGGACTAGCAGGGGGGCGATCGGCGAGCAGTTCTTC. It encodes CASSRTSRGAIGEQFF.